A selection of T cell receptor beta chains follows, all from one sample in a study of identical twins. MiXCR, run by TCRdb on the 5' RACE reads, gives a single entry per CDR3 protein. The sample contains 1.5 million to 2 million distinct CDR3 sequences, under 35% of which appear only once. Sequenced: cord blood. The receptor set was obtained from a newborn girl in good health. The CDR3 runs from the conserved cysteine through the conserved F or W. Fields, in order: J gene, clone size, D gene, V gene, CDR3 protein, CDR3 DNA. A D gene is named only where the DNA matches it firmly. The size of a clone is reported for some rows only, either as once, few or many, or as a class for expanded clones.

J: TRBJ2-1; size: few; D: TRBD2; V: TRBV2; CDR3: CASKKGLAGEQFF; DNA: TGTGCCAGCAAAAAGGGACTAGCGGGAGAGCAGTTCTTC
J: TRBJ2-3; size: few; D: TRBD1; V: TRBV27; CDR3: CASSSHQGAGTDTQYF; DNA: TGTGCCAGCAGTTCCCACCAGGGGGCGGGAACAGATACGCAGTATTTT
J: TRBJ1-1; size: NA; D: NA; V: TRBV15; CDR3: CATSRVEGNTEAFF; DNA: TGTGCCACCAGCAGAGTGGAGGGGAACACTGAAGCTTTCTTT
J: TRBJ2-7; size: once; D: TRBD1; V: TRBV18; CDR3: CASSSKWDRGKYEQYF; DNA: TGTGCCAGCTCATCGAAATGGGACAGGGGGAAATACGAGCAGTACTTC
J: TRBJ2-7; size: few; D: NA; V: TRBV6-5; CDR3: CASRTSGTSPAEQYF; DNA: TGTGCCAGCCGGACGTCCGGGACCTCCCCCGCCGAGCAGTACTTC
J: TRBJ2-7; size: NA; D: NA; V: TRBV15; CDR3: CATSRDLTGVYEQYF; DNA: TGTGCCACCAGCAGAGACCTGACAGGCGTTTACGAGCAGTACTTC
J: TRBJ2-5; size: few; D: TRBD2; V: TRBV13; CDR3: CASSVTSGIEETQYF; DNA: TGTGCCAGCAGCGTGACTAGCGGGATAGAAGAGACCCAGTACTTC
J: TRBJ1-1; size: few; D: NA; V: TRBV3-1; CDR3: CASSPSQGEAFF; DNA: TGTGCCAGCAGCCCCAGCCAGGGGGAAGCTTTCTTT
J: TRBJ1-2; size: many; D: NA; V: TRBV27; CDR3: CASSYGSNYGYTF; DNA: TGTGCCAGCAGTTATGGCAGTAACTATGGCTACACCTTC
J: TRBJ2-7; size: few; D: NA; V: TRBV20-1; CDR3: CSADDTVSYEQYF; DNA: TGCAGTGCTGACGATACAGTTTCCTACGAGCAGTACTTC
J: TRBJ1-2; size: many; D: TRBD1; V: TRBV29-1; CDR3: CSVRTGNYGYTF; DNA: TGCAGCGTTAGGACAGGGAACTATGGCTACACCTTC
J: TRBJ2-1; size: few; D: TRBD2; V: TRBV12-3/TRBV12-4; CDR3: CASSSDRDYPEDEQFF; DNA: TGTGCCAGCAGTTCCGACCGGGACTACCCTGAGGATGAGCAGTTCTTC
J: TRBJ1-1; size: few; D: NA; V: TRBV6-6; CDR3: CASRKGMNTEAFF; DNA: TGTGCCAGCAGAAAGGGGATGAACACTGAAGCTTTCTTT
J: TRBJ2-5; size: NA; D: NA; V: TRBV5-6; CDR3: CASSRLGPLIGNEQYF; DNA: TGTGCCAGCAGCCGACTAGGTCCCCTAATTGGCAATGAGCAGTACTTC
J: TRBJ2-7; size: NA; D: NA; V: TRBV28; CDR3: CASSILGEQYF; DNA: TGTGCCAGCAGCATACTAGGAGAGCAGTACTTC
J: TRBJ2-5; size: NA; D: TRBD2; V: TRBV20-1; CDR3: CSARGLRAGSYNEQYF; DNA: TGCAGTGCTAGAGGCCTTCGAGCGGGATCCTACAATGAGCAGTACTTC
J: TRBJ2-7; size: NA; D: TRBD2; V: TRBV20-1; CDR3: CSAPGTSGKRSYEQYF; DNA: TGCAGTGCTCCGGGGACTAGCGGGAAAAGGTCCTACGAGCAGTACTTC
J: TRBJ2-3; size: NA; D: NA; V: TRBV25-1; CDR3: CASSGQRGSTQYF; DNA: TGTGCCAGCAGTGGCCAGAGGGGTAGTACGCAGTATTTT
J: TRBJ1-1; size: NA; D: NA; V: TRBV4-2; CDR3: CASSQDGGAGDLNTEAFF; DNA: TGTGCCAGCAGCCAAGATGGGGGGGCAGGGGACCTAAACACTGAAGCTTTCTTT
J: TRBJ2-5; size: many; D: NA; V: TRBV29-1; CDR3: CSGSDETQYF; DNA: TGCAGCGGGTCGGATGAGACCCAGTACTTC
J: TRBJ2-4; size: NA; D: NA; V: TRBV5-1; CDR3: CASSLQGNIHYF; DNA: TGCGCCAGCAGCTTGCAGGGAAACATTCACTACTTC
J: TRBJ2-3; size: NA; D: TRBD2; V: TRBV20-1; CDR3: CSASPSSGGTDTQYF; DNA: TGCAGTGCCAGCCCCTCTAGCGGGGGTACAGATACGCAGTATTTT
J: TRBJ2-5; size: few; D: TRBD2; V: TRBV3-1; CDR3: CASSQVGLAGEQYF; DNA: TGTGCCAGCAGCCAAGTCGGACTAGCGGGAGAGCAGTACTTC
J: TRBJ2-7; size: NA; D: NA; V: TRBV28; CDR3: CASSLISGAFYEQYF; DNA: TGTGCCAGCAGTTTAATAAGTGGGGCTTTTTACGAGCAGTACTTC
J: TRBJ2-3; size: NA; D: NA; V: TRBV20-1; CDR3: CSAREGNLHLQYF; DNA: TGCAGTGCTAGAGAAGGGAACTTGCACTTGCAGTATTTT
J: TRBJ2-7; size: NA; D: NA; V: TRBV9; CDR3: CAGLSSPADEQYF; DNA: TGTGCCGGCCTATCCTCCCCTGCGGACGAGCAGTACTTC
J: TRBJ1-2; size: NA; D: NA; V: TRBV6-6; CDR3: CASSYSAGGVNYGCTF; DNA: TGTGCCAGCAGTTACTCGGCCGGAGGGGTTAACTATGGCTGCACCTTC
J: TRBJ2-3; size: few; D: NA; V: TRBV6-1; CDR3: CASTPGLAHTDTQYF; DNA: TGTGCCAGCACCCCAGGGCTAGCCCACACAGATACGCAGTATTTT
J: TRBJ2-1; size: few; D: NA; V: TRBV12-3/TRBV12-4; CDR3: CASNLQRNEQFF; DNA: TGTGCCAGCAATCTACAGAGGAATGAGCAGTTCTTC
J: TRBJ1-1; size: few; D: NA; V: TRBV20-1; CDR3: CSAPSGGKTEAFF; DNA: TGCAGTGCCCCATCGGGAGGGAAAACTGAAGCTTTCTTT
J: TRBJ2-7; size: NA; D: TRBD2; V: TRBV7-2; CDR3: CASTQAGGLYEQYF; DNA: TGTGCCAGCACCCAAGCGGGAGGGCTCTACGAGCAGTACTTC
J: TRBJ1-4; size: NA; D: NA; V: TRBV13; CDR3: CASSPQKANNEKLFF; DNA: TGTGCCAGCAGCCCCCAGAAGGCAAATAATGAAAAACTGTTTTTT
J: TRBJ2-7; size: NA; D: NA; V: TRBV4-2; CDR3: CASSQDAALAYYEQYF; DNA: TGTGCCAGCAGCCAAGATGCTGCGCTAGCGTACTACGAGCAGTACTTC
J: TRBJ1-2; size: NA; D: NA; V: TRBV3-1; CDR3: CANSQVPGAGYTF; DNA: TGTGCCAACAGCCAAGTCCCAGGGGCTGGCTACACCTTC
J: TRBJ2-3; size: NA; D: NA; V: TRBV29-1; CDR3: CSERLSDTQYF; DNA: TGCAGCGAAAGACTCAGCGATACGCAGTATTTT